The 18 T cell receptor beta chains reported below all come from one sample, sequenced in a study of shared clonotypes between healthy human individuals. Method: immunoSEQ multiplex PCR; TCRdb's copy keeps in-frame clones and lacks some. Of about 1,800,000 clones listed, about 95% are singletons. Positive CCR7 selection of CD45RO-negative cells yielded the naive CD8 cells, and terminally differentiated effector memory CD45RA+ cells were excluded. The sample was naive CD8+ T cells sorted from blood. Source of these receptors: a man between 18 and 29 years old in good health.

The chain combines TRBV6-5 with TRBJ2-7; TRBD1 agrees at 11 bases. Germline V gene lookup returns CDR1 MNHEY and CDR2 SVGAGI. CDR3 length: 14 residues. Unmatched junction bases numbered 5, after V lost 5 bases and J lost 5 bases. In nucleotides, the CDR3 is TGTGCCAGCAGTCGAGGACAGGGGGCTCACGAGCAGTACTTC. This translates into CASSRGQGAHEQYF.

The V gene is TRBV7-8, the J gene TRBJ2-1; D is undetermined. V was pared by 1 base and J by 0 bases, with 13 bases between. CDR1 SGHVS and CDR2 FQNEAQ come from the germline V gene. The CDR3 sequence is 17 residues long. The DNA for the CDR3 is TGTGCCAGCAGCTTAGTTGTAGGGCTTAGCTCCTACAATGAGCAGTTCTTC. Its protein product is CASSLVVGLSSYNEQFF.

V gene TRBV5-6 combines with J gene TRBJ2-7; D is ambiguous. Germline V gene sequence: CDR1 SGHDT, CDR2 YYEEEE. Trimming removed 0 bases at V and 5 bases at J, with 3 bases between. There are 11 residues in the CDR3. CDR3 amino acids: CASSLDNEQYF. Written as DNA, the CDR3 is TGTGCCAGCAGCTTGGATAACGAGCAGTACTTC.

The DNA of the CDR3 is TGTGCCAGCAGCCAGGGGGGGCCGAACACTGAAGCTTTCTTT. It translates to CASSQGGPNTEAFF. The chain joins TRBV7-9 to TRBJ1-1, with TRBD1 matching 7 bases. The CDR3 runs to 14 residues. Germline CDR1 is SEHNR and CDR2 is FQNEAQ (reference sequence). Unmatched junction bases numbered 4, after V lost 5 bases and J lost 1 base. Full variable domain (remainder filled in from reference TRBV7-9 and TRBJ1-1): DTGVSQNPRHKITKRGQNVTFRCDPISEHNRLYWYRQTLGQGPEFLTYFQNEAQLEKSRLLSDRFSAERPKGSFSTLEIQRTEQGDSAMYLCASSQGGPNTEAFFGQGTRLTVV.

The rearrangement uses TRBV4-1 and TRBJ1-5; D call uncertain. CDR3 length: 14 residues. Germline V gives CDR1 MGHRA, CDR2 YSYEKL. V was clipped by 0 bases and J by 4 bases, with 7 bases between them. The CDR3 nucleotides are TGCGCCAGCAGCCAAGAACAGTTTAATCAGCCCCAGCATTTT. Translation gives CASSQEQFNQPQHF.

This rearrangement joins TRBV6-1 to TRBJ2-7, with a tentative D call TRBD1 (6 bases). CDR3 size: 16 residues. The V gene lost 4 bases and the J gene lost 7 bases, with 23 bases spanning the gap. Germline V gene sequence: CDR1 MNHNS, CDR2 SASEGT. Written as DNA, the CDR3 is TGTGCCAGCAGTGCTAGCAGGGGTCGCCCAAATCAAGAGCAGTACTTC. Encoded protein: CASSASRGRPNQEQYF.

This clone was seen once. The V call is TRBV15, the J call TRBJ1-1; 7 nucleotides match TRBD1. The CDR3 covers 17 residues. Per germline, CDR1 LNHNV and CDR2 YYDKDF (reference sequence). The junction had 19 bases not matched to a gene; V was cut back by 5 bases and J by 7 bases. The chain's CDR3 is CATSRRQGGMGWGEAFF. The CDR3 bases are TGTGCCACCAGCCGCCGTCAGGGGGGAATGGGGTGGGGTGAAGCTTTCTTT.

With respect to this clone: The sample contains more than one DNA sequence encoding this CDR3. The chain joins TRBV7-9 to TRBJ1-1; 10 nucleotides align to TRBD1. With 1 base clipped from V and 3 bases from J, the junction kept 2 bases outside the gene matches. Germline-derived CDR1 and CDR2 are SEHNR and FQNEAQ (reference sequence). The CDR3 sequence is 15 residues long. In nucleotides, the CDR3 is TGTGCCAGCAGCTTAGGACAGGGGGCGGACACTGAAGCTTTCTTT. Residues: CASSLGQGADTEAFF.

V is TRBV5-4 and J is TRBJ1-2, with no clear D. This CDR3 comprises 14 residues. CDR1 SGHNT and CDR2 YYREEE come from the germline V gene (reference sequence). Between the trimmed V and J ends, which lost 4 bases and 4 bases, there was a span of 14 bases. CDR3 nucleotides: TGTGCCAGCAGCGTTGGAGGGTCTGTCTATGGCTACACCTTC. As protein: CASSVGGSVYGYTF.

V and J are TRBV27 and TRBJ2-7; D possibly corresponds to TRBD2 (6 bases). Deletions cut 2 bases from V and 2 bases from J, with 10 bases between. The germline V gene has CDR1 MNHEY and CDR2 SMNVEV (reference sequence). This CDR3 spans 14 amino acids. CDR3 in DNA: TGTGCCAGCAGTTTAAGGGCGGGGACCTACGAGCAGTACTTC. It specifies CASSLRAGTYEQYF.

The rearrangement uses TRBV19 and TRBJ1-2; D may be TRBD1 (5 bases). V was pared by 5 bases and J by 0 bases, with 16 bases between. This CDR3 spans 16 amino acids. Germline V CDR1 and CDR2: LNHDA, SQIVND (reference sequence). The CDR3 spells CASSRSEGLSNYGYTF. The CDR3 nucleotides are TGTGCCAGTAGTCGGTCAGAGGGACTCTCTAACTATGGCTACACCTTC.

This clone was counted between two and nine times. The V gene is TRBV13, the J gene TRBJ1-3; D is ambiguous. The length of the CDR3 is 13 residues. V lost 5 bases, J lost 2 bases, and 7 bases lay in between. CDR1 is PRHDT and CDR2 is FYEKMQ in the germline V gene (reference sequence). The CDR3 sequence is CASSPPTGNTIYF. The CDR3 DNA follows: TGTGCCAGCAGCCCCCCCACTGGAAACACCATATATTTT.

V gene TRBV29-1 combines with J gene TRBJ2-6; D possibly corresponds to TRBD2 (5 bases). The CDR3 runs to 15 residues. Germline values: CDR1 SQVTM, CDR2 ANQGSEA. V was trimmed by 6 bases and J by 1 base, leaving 13 bases between them. In DNA form, the CDR3 reads TGCAGCGTCACCTTTACGGGATCTGGGGCCAACGTCCTGACTTTC. It yields the protein CSVTFTGSGANVLTF.

The chain uses TRBV5-6 and TRBJ1-4; 9 bases are a match to TRBD1. This CDR3 is built from 14 residues. V trimming: 8 bases; J trimming: 8 bases; junction bases outside the gene matches: 10. CDR1 and CDR2 (germline): SGHDT, YYEEEE. This CDR3 reads CASGTGGVLEKLFF. The CDR3, as DNA: TGTGCCAGTGGTACAGGGGGCGTATTAGAAAAACTGTTTTTT.

This clone was observed a single time. The rearrangement joins TRBV29-1 to TRBJ2-7, with a tentative D call TRBD2 (5 bases). Germline CDR1 and CDR2: SQVTM and ANQGSEA. V lost 5 bases, J lost 2 bases, and 13 bases lay in between. The CDR3 has 13 amino acids. CDR3 amino acids: CSVRGGPAYEQYF. The CDR3 DNA sequence: TGCAGCGTTCGGGGTGGACCGGCCTACGAGCAGTACTTC.

This clone was counted a single time. V and J are TRBV5-1 and TRBJ2-3; 7 bases are shared with TRBD1. The CDR3 runs 13 residues. CDR1 is SGHRS, CDR2 YFSETQ, per germline. The ends lost 7 bases at V and 4 bases at J; junction bases unmatched: 6. Here the CDR3 DNA reads TGCGCCAGCGGAACAGGGGCGCCAGATACGCAGTATTTT. Translated, it gives CASGTGAPDTQYF. Filled out from reference TRBV5-1 and TRBJ2-3, the complete variable domain reads KAGVTQTPRYLIKTRGQQVTLSCSPISGHRSVSWYQQTPGQGLQFLFEYFSETQRNKGNFPGRFSGRQFSNSRSEMNVSTLELGDSALYLCASGTGAPDTQYFGPGTRLTVL.

Worth noting for this clone: Other DNA sequences of this sample code for an identical CDR3. The rearrangement links TRBV9 to TRBJ2-1, with 8 nucleotides matching TRBD2. The V gene's germline CDR1 is SGDLS and CDR2 YYNGEE. CDR3 length: 15 amino acids. The ends lost 2 bases at V and 6 bases at J; junction bases unmatched: 7. DNA for the CDR3: TGTGCCAGCAGCGTCGGCGGGGGGAGGCTCAATGAGCAGTTCTTC. It translates to CASSVGGGRLNEQFF.

The CDR3 is CASTPTSGETQYF. Here the CDR3 DNA reads TGTGCCAGTACTCCGACTAGCGGTGAGACCCAGTACTTC. The J gene is TRBJ2-5, the V gene TRBV19, with TRBD2 matching 9 bases. Trimming cost V 7 bases and J 5 bases; bases outside gene matches: 5. The CDR3 has 13 amino acids. The germline V gene encodes CDR1 LNHDA and CDR2 SQIVND (reference sequence).